The present entry profiles one T cell receptor (beta chain) with its context. CDR1 is KGHSH and CDR2 is LQKENI in the germline V gene. The CDR3 sequence is 14 residues long. V was pared by 3 bases and J by 4 bases, with 12 bases between. This sample was included in a study of T cell changes during pregnancy in multiple sclerosis. TCRdb's table, derived via immunoSEQ multiplex PCR, lists solely in-frame clones and lacks some. The sample contains about 51,000 clones, approximately 94% of which appear only once. This receptor was obtained from a female donor with multiple sclerosis, enrolled in a pregnancy study. Specimen: CD4+ T cells from peripheral blood mononuclear cells, collected in the second trimester of pregnancy. The chain has TRBV18 and TRBJ2-5, with D tentatively TRBD1 (6 bases). CDR3 nucleotide sequence: TGTGCCAGCTCACCCTCTACAGGGATAGAGACCCAGTACTTC. This translates into CASSPSTGIETQYF.